Below, 10 T cell receptor beta chains from the same sample are listed, as sequenced in a study of blood T cell repertoires in COVID-19. The data were produced by immunoSEQ multiplex PCR, yet TCRdb's version contains in-frame clones alone and is incomplete. Of approximately 160,000 clones listed, around four fifths are singletons. The sequencing input was peripheral blood. These receptors all come from a man aged 65 to 79 who had recovered from COVID-19.

Concerning this clone itself: The junction departs from germline at one end; a sequencing error may be responsible. The chain combines TRBV3-1 (or the pseudogene TRBV3-2) with TRBJ2-1; 9 bases are a match to TRBD2. This CDR3 spans 12 amino acids. Per germline, CDR1 LGHDT and CDR2 YNNKEL (reference sequence). The CDR3 bases are TGTGCCAGCAGCCAAGATAGCGGGAGATGGGTCTTC. It translates to CASSQDSGRWVF.

The chain recombines TRBV5-4 with TRBJ2-4; TRBD2 matches at 14 bases. From germline, CDR1 is SGHNT and CDR2 YYREEE (reference sequence). CDR3 length equals 15 residues. With 3 bases clipped from V and 8 bases from J, the junction kept 4 bases outside the gene matches. The chain's CDR3 is CASSSGTSGSYIQYF. The CDR3 bases are TGTGCCAGCAGCTCCGGGACTAGCGGGAGTTACATTCAGTACTTC.

This clone was observed a few times. Additional DNA sequences in this sample encode the identical CDR3. The chain is built from TRBV28 and TRBJ1-5; 8 positions agree with TRBD1. Germline trimming cut 2 bases from V and 4 bases from J; bases unmatched to any gene: 1. Looked up from germline, CDR1 is MDHEN and CDR2 is SYDVKM. This CDR3 spans 14 amino acids. CDR3 residues: CASSLTGGNQPQHF. The CDR3 bases are TGTGCCAGCAGTTTAACAGGGGGGAATCAGCCCCAGCATTTT. The full variable domain, in which reference TRBV28 and TRBJ1-5 provide the parts outside the CDR3, is DVKVTQSSRYLVKRTGEKVFLECVQDMDHENMFWYRQDPGLGLRLIYFSYDVKMKEKGDIPEGYSVSREKKERFSLILESASTNQTSMYLCASSLTGGNQPQHFGDGTRLSIL.

The chain carries TRBV28 and TRBJ2-5; 12 positions match TRBD2. The CDR3 totals 15 residues. The V and J ends lost 4 bases and 5 bases, in that order; junction bases with no gene match: 5. The germline V gene encodes CDR1 MDHEN and CDR2 SYDVKM. CDR3 residues: CASSSRTSGVETQYF. The CDR3 nucleotides are TGTGCCAGCAGTTCCCGGACTAGCGGGGTTGAGACCCAGTACTTC.

The rearrangement joins TRBV6-5 to TRBJ1-6; D not resolved. The CDR3 has 13 amino acids. Trimming pared 6 bases from V and 5 bases from J, leaving 8 bases between. Germline V gives CDR1 MNHEY, CDR2 SVGAGI. The DNA of the CDR3 is TGTGCCAGCAGCCGGGATAATAATTCACCCCTCCACTTT. Protein: CASSRDNNSPLHF.

V and J are TRBV4-1 and TRBJ2-1; 7 bases fit TRBD1. The V gene's germline CDR1 is MGHRA and CDR2 YSYEKL. Losses at the gene ends were 2 bases for V and 8 bases for J; bases not matched to a gene: 3. The CDR3 covers 13 residues. The CDR3 bases are TGCGCCAGCAGCCAACTACAGGGGCATGAGCAGTTCTTC. As protein: CASSQLQGHEQFF.

This chain connects TRBV4-2 to TRBJ2-2; D not certain. This CDR3 region has 13 residues. Looked up from germline, CDR1 is LGHNA and CDR2 is YNFKEQ. The V and J ends lost 3 bases and 8 bases respectively, with 10 bases between them. This CDR3 reads CASSQILMGELFF. The DNA for the CDR3 is TGTGCCAGCAGCCAGATTCTAATGGGGGAGCTGTTTTTT.

The chain is built from TRBV10-3 and TRBJ1-5; TRBD1 is a possible D gene (5 bases). The germline V gene has CDR1 ENHRY and CDR2 SYGVKD. The V gene lost 3 bases and the J gene lost 2 bases, with 8 bases spanning the gap. This CDR3 is built from 14 residues. CDR3 loop: CAISELGGNQPQHF. As DNA, the CDR3 is TGTGCCATCAGTGAATTAGGGGGCAATCAGCCCCAGCATTTT.

The chain joins TRBV4-2 to TRBJ2-1; TRBD2 agrees at 10 bases. This CDR3 has 18 amino acids. Looked up from germline, CDR1 is LGHNA and CDR2 is YNFKEQ. Trimming took 8 bases from V and 7 from J; bases not matched to a gene: 20. CDR3 residues: CASARGTLAGENLNEQFF. The CDR3 bases are TGTGCCAGCGCCCGAGGGACTCTAGCGGGAGAGAACTTGAATGAGCAGTTCTTC.

This clone was seen only a few times. This rearrangement joins TRBV7-9 to TRBJ1-5, with TRBD1 matching over 7 bases. The ends lost 3 bases at V and 7 bases at J; junction bases unmatched: 0. Germline assignment: CDR1 SEHNR and CDR2 FQNEAQ (reference sequence). This CDR3 is 12 amino acids long. The CDR3, as DNA: TGTGCCAGCAGCTTGACAGGGCAGCCCCAGCATTTT. Its protein product is CASSLTGQPQHF.